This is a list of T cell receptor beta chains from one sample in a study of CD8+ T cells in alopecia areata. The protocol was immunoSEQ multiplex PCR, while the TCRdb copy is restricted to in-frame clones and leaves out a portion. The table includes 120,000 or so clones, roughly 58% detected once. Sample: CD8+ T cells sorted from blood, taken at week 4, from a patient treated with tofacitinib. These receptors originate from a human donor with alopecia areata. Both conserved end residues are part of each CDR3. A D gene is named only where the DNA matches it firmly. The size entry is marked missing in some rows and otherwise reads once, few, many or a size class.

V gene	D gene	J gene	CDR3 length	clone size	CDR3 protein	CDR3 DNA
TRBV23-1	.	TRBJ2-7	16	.	CASSHPWTEPAYEQYF	TGCGCCAGCAGTCACCCCTGGACAGAACCTGCCTACGAGCAGTACTTC
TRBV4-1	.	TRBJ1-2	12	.	CASSQDYYGYTF	TGCGCCAGCAGCCAAGATTACTATGGCTACACCTTC
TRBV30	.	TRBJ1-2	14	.	CAWSVGVGADGYTF	TGTGCCTGGAGTGTAGGGGTCGGCGCTGATGGCTACACCTTC
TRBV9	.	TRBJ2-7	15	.	CASSVAGDTSYEQYF	TGTGCCAGCAGCGTAGCAGGGGACACCTCCTACGAGCAGTACTTC
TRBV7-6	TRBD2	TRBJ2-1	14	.	CASSLGTSGNEQFF	TGTGCCAGCAGCTTAGGGACTAGCGGGAATGAGCAGTTCTTC
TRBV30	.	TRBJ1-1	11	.	CAWRVYTEAFF	TGTGCCTGGAGGGTATACACTGAAGCTTTCTTT
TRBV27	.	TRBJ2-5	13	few	CASSWGGGETQYF	TGTGCCAGCAGTTGGGGAGGGGGGGAGACCCAGTACTTC
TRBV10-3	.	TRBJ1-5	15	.	CAISECTGSNQPQHF	TGTGCCATCAGTGAATGCACAGGGAGTAATCAGCCCCAGCATTTT
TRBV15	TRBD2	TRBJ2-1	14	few	CATSGEGVSNEQFF	TGTGCCACCAGCGGGGAGGGAGTATCCAATGAGCAGTTCTTC
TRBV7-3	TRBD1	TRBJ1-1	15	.	CASSLTQGLNTEAFF	TGTGCCAGCAGCTTAACACAGGGGTTGAACACTGAAGCTTTCTTT
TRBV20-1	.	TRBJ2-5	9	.	CSASETQYF	TGCAGTGCTTCCGAGACCCAGTACTTC
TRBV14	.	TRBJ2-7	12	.	CASSQWGYEQYF	TGTGCCAGCAGCCAATGGGGATACGAGCAGTACTTC
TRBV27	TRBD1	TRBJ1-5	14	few	CASRLTGSNQPQHF	TGTGCCAGCAGACTGACAGGGTCCAATCAGCCCCAGCATTTT
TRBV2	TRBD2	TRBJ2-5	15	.	CASSSTRGYQETQYF	TGTGCCAGCAGCTCGACGCGGGGGTACCAAGAGACCCAGTACTTC
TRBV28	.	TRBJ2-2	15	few	CASSYRHPNTGELFF	TGTGCCAGCAGTTATAGACACCCGAACACCGGGGAGCTGTTTTTT
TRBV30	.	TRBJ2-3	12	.	CAWSEDTDTQYF	TGTGCCTGGAGTGAGGACACAGATACGCAGTATTTT
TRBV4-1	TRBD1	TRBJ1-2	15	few	CASSADRALNYGYTF	TGCGCCAGCAGCGCCGACAGGGCCCTTAACTATGGCTACACCTTC
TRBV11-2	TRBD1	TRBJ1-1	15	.	CASSSEGQLNTEAFF	TGTGCCAGCAGCTCCGAGGGACAGTTGAACACTGAAGCTTTCTTT
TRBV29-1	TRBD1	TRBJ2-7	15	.	CSVEEVGTETYEQYF	TGCAGCGTTGAAGAGGTGGGGACAGAGACCTACGAGCAGTACTTC
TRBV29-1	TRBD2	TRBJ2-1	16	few	CSVEGPLGTSDNEQFF	TGCAGCGTTGAAGGCCCGCTAGGGACTAGCGACAATGAGCAGTTCTTC
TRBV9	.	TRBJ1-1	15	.	CASSPRVGGGTEAFF	TGTGCCAGCAGCCCTCGGGTGGGGGGCGGCACTGAAGCTTTCTTT
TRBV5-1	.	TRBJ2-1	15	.	CASSLVGGPYNEQFF	TGCGCCAGCAGCTTGGTGGGGGGCCCCTACAATGAGCAGTTCTTC
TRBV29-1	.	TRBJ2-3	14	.	CSVPQGTRTDTQYF	TGCAGCGTCCCTCAGGGGACGAGAACAGATACGCAGTATTTT
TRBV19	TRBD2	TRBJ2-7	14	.	CASTSTSGAYEQYF	TGTGCCAGTACCTCGACTAGCGGTGCCTACGAGCAGTACTTC
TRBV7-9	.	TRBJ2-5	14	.	CASSFTGSLETQYF	TGTGCCAGCAGCTTTACAGGGTCTTTGGAGACCCAGTACTTC
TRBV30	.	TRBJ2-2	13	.	CAWSYSPTGELFF	TGTGCCTGGAGCTACAGCCCCACCGGGGAGCTGTTTTTT
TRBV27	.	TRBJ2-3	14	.	CASSLGTGTDTQYF	TGTGCCAGCAGTTTAGGTACAGGTACAGATACGCAGTATTTT
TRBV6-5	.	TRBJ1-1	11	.	CATHQNTEAFF	TGTGCCACCCACCAGAACACTGAAGCTTTCTTT
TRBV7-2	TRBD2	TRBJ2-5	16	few	CASSPLTSGVEETQYF	TGTGCCAGCAGCCCGCTGACTAGCGGGGTAGAAGAGACCCAGTACTTC
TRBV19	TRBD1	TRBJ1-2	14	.	CASSPGQGDPSGTF	TGTGCCAGTAGCCCGGGACAGGGCGATCCGTCAGGCACCTTC
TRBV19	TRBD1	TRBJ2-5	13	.	CASTTGMEETQYF	TGTGCCAGTACGACAGGGATGGAGGAGACCCAGTACTTC
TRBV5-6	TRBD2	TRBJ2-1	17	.	CASSLYPSGGARNEQFF	TGTGCCAGCAGCTTGTACCCTAGCGGGGGGGCTCGCAATGAGCAGTTCTTC
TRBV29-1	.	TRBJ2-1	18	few	CSALVWDRVGLASNEQFF	TGCAGCGCTTTGGTGTGGGACAGGGTGGGACTAGCCTCCAATGAGCAGTTCTTC
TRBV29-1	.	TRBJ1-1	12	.	CSVVGDRAEAFF	TGCAGCGTTGTGGGTGATAGGGCTGAAGCTTTCTTT
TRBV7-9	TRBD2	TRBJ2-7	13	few	CASNGGSSYEQYF	TGTGCCAGCAACGGGGGGAGCTCCTACGAGCAGTACTTC
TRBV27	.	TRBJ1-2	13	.	CASSFQGIYGYTF	TGTGCCAGCAGTTTCCAGGGGATCTATGGCTACACCTTC